What follows are 6 T cell receptor beta chains derived from one specimen sequenced in a study of CD8+ T cells in alopecia areata. Investigators isolated RNA and reverse transcribed it into cDNA to act as the sequencing template. Only in-frame clones appear in the TCRdb table, and some are missing; sequencing was by immunoSEQ multiplex PCR. This table holds about 180,000 clones, over 50% found once. The sequencing here drew on CD4+ T cells sorted from blood, taken at week 0. All receptors derive from a human donor with alopecia areata.

This chain connects TRBV10-3 to TRBJ2-5; possible D gene TRBD2, 6 bases. Germline V lookup: CDR1 ENHRY, CDR2 SYGVKD. Trimming removed 11 bases from V and 0 bases from J, with 13 bases in between. This CDR3 is built from 13 residues. In DNA, the CDR3 is TGTGCCGTGGCGGGGCCGTACCAAGAGACCCAGTACTTC. This translates into CAVAGPYQETQYF.

The V gene is TRBV29-1, the J gene TRBJ2-5; TRBD2 aligns across 15 bases. This CDR3 region has 14 residues. CDR1 is SQVTM and CDR2 is ANQGSEA in the germline V gene. J was trimmed by 2 bases and V by 6 bases; bases with no gene match: 1. The CDR3 spells CSVGLAGGQETQYF. The CDR3 DNA is TGCAGCGTCGGACTAGCGGGGGGGCAAGAGACCCAGTACTTC.

This sequence joins TRBV10-3 and TRBJ1-2, with D tentatively TRBD1 (6 bases). CDR3 length: 15 residues. Germline V lookup: CDR1 ENHRY, CDR2 SYGVKD. V lost 3 bases, J lost 8 bases, and 19 bases lay in between. In DNA, the CDR3 is TGTGCCATCAGTGACCAAACAGGGTCGGCGAAGGGCTACACCTTC. Translating it yields CAISDQTGSAKGYTF.

The rearrangement joins TRBV2 to TRBJ2-2; 9 nucleotides align to TRBD2. Germline values: CDR1 SNHLY, CDR2 FYNNEI. Trimming removed 2 bases from V and 1 base from J; junction bases left unmatched: 8. The CDR3 has 18 amino acids. This CDR3 is CASSETPSGAQNTGELFF. CDR3 DNA sequence: TGTGCCAGCAGTGAAACCCCTAGCGGGGCCCAGAACACCGGGGAGCTGTTTTTT.

The gene calls are TRBV7-2 and TRBJ2-3; no clear D gene. Germline CDR1 and CDR2: SGHTA and FQGNSA. Trimming stripped 7 bases from V and 0 bases from J, with 14 bases between. This CDR3 is 15 amino acids long. The CDR3 nucleotides read TGTGCCAGCATCAAATACCCCTGGAGCACAGATACGCAGTATTTT. Translating gives CASIKYPWSTDTQYF.

This clone was seen only once. CDR3 in DNA: TGTGCCAGCAGCCGACAGGGTCCGTCAGAGACCCAGTACTTC. Its translation is CASSRQGPSETQYF. J is TRBJ2-5 and V is TRBV11-2; TRBD1 aligns across 7 bases. With 5 bases clipped from V and 4 bases from J, the junction kept 7 bases outside the gene matches. Germline V gene sequence: CDR1 SGHAT, CDR2 FQNNGV. The CDR3 runs 14 residues.